The 25 T cell receptor beta chains in this list originate from one sample, sequenced in a study of molecular identifiers for immune sequencing clone quantification. From the PCR reads, TCRdb called clonotypes with MiXCR, one entry per CDR3 protein. The data contain tens of thousands of distinct CDR3 sequences, less than 20% of them seen just once; the ten biggest clones take up 1.3% to 1.5%. Sequences were obtained from naive CD8+ T cells from blood, with Jurkat cell RNA spiked in. As to subset: FACS-sorted CD8+CD4-CCR7+CD45RA+ naive T cells. The receptors were sampled from a human donor in good health. Some libraries in this study had Jurkat cell RNA spiked in.

This clonotype was observed many times. V is TRBV5-6 and J is TRBJ2-6, with D tentatively TRBD1 (6 bases). Trimming removed 4 bases at V and 0 bases at J, with 11 bases between. Germline CDR1 reads SGHDT; CDR2 reads YYEEEE. The CDR3 runs to 16 residues. CDR3 protein: CASSVQGYSGANVLTF. The CDR3, as DNA: TGTGCCAGCAGCGTACAGGGTTACTCTGGGGCCAACGTCCTGACTTTC. The full variable domain, its missing parts supplied by reference TRBV5-6 and TRBJ2-6, is DAGVTQSPTHLIKTRGQQVTLRCSPKSGHDTVSWYQQALGQGPQFIFQYYEEEERQRGNFPDRFSGHQFPNYSSELNVNALLLGDSALYLCASSVQGYSGANVLTFGAGSRLTVL.

There are many counts of this clonotype. The V and J genes are TRBV14 and TRBJ1-6, with D unresolved. Germline CDR1 reads SGHDN; CDR2 reads FVKESK. V was cut by 0 bases and J by 1 base, with 10 bases left in between. CDR3 length equals 17 residues. The CDR3 protein is CASSQDSRGSYNSPLHF. The CDR3 DNA is TGTGCCAGCAGCCAAGATAGTCGGGGTTCCTATAATTCACCCCTCCACTTT.

This clonotype was counted many times. The V gene is TRBV28, the J gene TRBJ1-2; a possible D gene is TRBD1 (5 bases). This CDR3 has 16 residues. Germline values: CDR1 MDHEN, CDR2 SYDVKM. V was cut by 7 bases and J by 5 bases, with 23 bases left in between. For the CDR3, the DNA is TGTGCCAGCACTAGTTATCGTTTGGACAACCTTTATGGCTACACCTTC. Translation: CASTSYRLDNLYGYTF.

The chain couples TRBV7-9 to TRBJ2-5; D possibly uses TRBD1 or TRBD2 (5 bases each). V gave up 5 bases and J gave up 1 base, with 17 bases separating them. Germline V gene lookup returns CDR1 SEHNR and CDR2 FQNEAQ (reference sequence). The CDR3 runs to 16 residues. CDR3 sequence reads: CASSKLRNGTQETQYF. In DNA, the CDR3 is TGTGCCAGCAGCAAACTGCGGAACGGGACCCAAGAGACCCAGTACTTC.

The table lists this clonotype with many counts. J is TRBJ1-5 and V is TRBV5-6; no clear D. V lost 2 bases and J 3 bases, leaving 12 bases between the germline ends. This CDR3 region has 15 residues. Germline V CDR1 and CDR2: SGHDT, YYEEEE. CDR3 sequence: CASSLGPNPNQPQHF. CDR3 coding DNA: TGTGCCAGCAGCTTAGGACCAAACCCCAATCAGCCCCAGCATTTT.

This clonotype has just a few counts. This may stem from a read error, because a much larger clone lies one nucleotide away. The chain recombines TRBV30 with TRBJ2-1; no firm D call. There are 11 residues in the CDR3. The germline V gene has CDR1 GTSNPN and CDR2 SVGIG (reference sequence). The CDR3 nucleotides read TGTGCCTGGAGACTCGGTAATGAGCAGCTCTTC. It specifies CAWRLGNEQLF.

This clonotype was seen at least ten times. The chain employs TRBV4-3 and TRBJ2-2; 9 bases map to TRBD2. Germline V lookup: CDR1 LGHNA, CDR2 YSLEER. Trimming took 0 bases from V and 6 from J; bases not matched to a gene: 8. The CDR3 runs 17 residues. The CDR3 sequence: CASSQEGSGRLAGELFF. CDR3 sequence (DNA): TGCGCCAGCAGCCAAGAGGGTAGCGGGAGATTGGCCGGGGAGCTGTTTTTT.

This clonotype has a count of ten or more. The chain has TRBV28 and TRBJ2-1; perhaps D is TRBD1 or TRBD2 (5 bases each). Germline V gene data show CDR1 as MDHEN and CDR2 as SYDVKM. Deletions cut 6 bases from V and 0 bases from J, with 15 bases between. The CDR3 length is 16 residues. The CDR3, as DNA: TGTGCCAGCAGCTGGGACGGGGTTAGCTCCTACAATGAGCAGTTCTTC. This codes for CASSWDGVSSYNEQFF.

A note on this clonotype: A read error may explain this, as a much larger clone is one base away. The chain combines TRBV29-1 with TRBJ2-1; a possible D gene is TRBD2 (5 bases). V was cut by 6 bases and J by 3 bases, with 18 bases left in between. The CDR3 length is 15 residues. CDR1 is SQVTM, CDR2 ANQGSEA, per germline. CDR3 sequence: CSVAGLVHFYNEQFF. Here the CDR3 DNA reads TGCAGCGTCGCCGGACTCGTCCACTTCTACAATGAGCAGTTCTTC.

This clonotype was seen many times. The chain is built from TRBV13 and TRBJ2-2, with 7 positions matching TRBD2. The CDR3 is made up of 18 amino acids. From germline, CDR1 is PRHDT and CDR2 FYEKMQ (reference sequence). The V gene end was trimmed by 5 bases and the J gene end by 6 bases; junction bases not matched to a gene: 18. CDR3 DNA: TGTGCCAGCAGCCCCCCAACTGGGTGGGAGGGGATTGCCGGGGAGCTGTTTTTT. Translation: CASSPPTGWEGIAGELFF.

The CDR3 DNA is TGTGCCAGCAGCTTCGGTAGCGGCACCCACGAGCAGTACTTC. Encoded protein: CASSFGSGTHEQYF. The V call is TRBV5-6, the J call TRBJ2-7; D may be TRBD2 (6 bases). Trimming took 2 bases from V and 5 from J, leaving 14 bases between them. The CDR3 runs to 14 residues. In germline, CDR1 is SGHDT, CDR2 YYEEEE.

In this sample, this clonotype turned up many times. This rearrangement joins TRBV6-6 to TRBJ2-3, with D unresolved. Germline loops: CDR1 MNHNY, CDR2 SVGAGI (reference sequence). This CDR3 region has 12 residues. V was pared by 5 bases and J by 4 bases, with 7 bases between. CDR3 loop: CASSTVPDTQYF. The CDR3 DNA reads as TGTGCCAGCAGTACAGTCCCAGATACGCAGTATTTT.

This clonotype has at least ten counts. The chain links TRBV28 to TRBJ1-1, with 8 bases aligning to TRBD1. Germline CDR1 and CDR2: MDHEN and SYDVKM. The CDR3 has 14 amino acids. V shed 6 bases, J shed 1 base, and the junction held 4 bases outside the gene matches. The CDR3 region has the DNA TGTGCCAGCAGCCTGGGACAGGAGAACACTGAAGCTTTCTTT. Translated: CASSLGQENTEAFF.

On this clonotype itself: This clone may be a read error of a much larger clone one base away. The chain uses TRBV5-3 and TRBJ2-7; tentatively, D is TRBD2 (6 bases). TRBV5-3 is an ORF, and what it does is uncertain. V lost 8 bases and J 0 bases, leaving 15 bases between the germline ends. This CDR3 is built from 14 residues. In nucleotides, the CDR3 is TGTGCCAGCAGCCGAGCGGGCCACTCCTACGAGCAGTACTTC. Its protein product is CASSRAGHSYEQYF.

In its sample, this clonotype was seen many times. V gene TRBV11-3 combines with J gene TRBJ2-3; 9 bases map to TRBD2. The CDR3 covers 14 residues. Germline-derived CDR1 and CDR2 are SGHNT and YENEEA. With 3 bases clipped from V and 8 bases from J, the junction kept 6 bases outside the gene matches. This CDR3 is CASSFKREVGTQYF. CDR3 nucleotide sequence: TGTGCCAGCAGCTTCAAGCGGGAGGTCGGTACGCAGTATTTT.

The J gene is TRBJ2-7, the V gene TRBV27, with a possible D match to TRBD1 (6 bases). V was cut by 1 base and J by 3 bases, with 13 bases left in between. Germline CDR1 is MNHEY and CDR2 is SMNVEV (reference sequence). This CDR3 is 15 amino acids long. The DNA for the CDR3 is TGTGCCAGCAGTTTATTAGGGGGTATGCGCTACGAGCAGTACTTC. Protein product: CASSLLGGMRYEQYF.

This clonotype occurred once. This rearrangement joins TRBV13 to TRBJ2-7; tentatively, D is TRBD2 (7 bases). Germline V lookup: CDR1 PRHDT, CDR2 FYEKMQ (reference sequence). The V end was cut by 0 bases, the J end by 4 bases, with 19 bases between. The CDR3 is 17 amino acids. The CDR3 DNA sequence: TGTGCCAGCAGCTTAGGGGGAGGGGGGGGCGCGGGGTACGAGCAGTACTTC. This sequence encodes CASSLGGGGGAGYEQYF. Full variable domain (remainder filled in from reference TRBV13 and TRBJ2-7): AAGVIQSPRHLIKEKRETATLKCYPIPRHDTVYWYQQGPGQDPQFLISFYEKMQSDKGSIPDRFSAQQFSDYHSELNMSSLELGDSALYFCASSLGGGGGAGYEQYFGPGTRLTVT.

This clonotype came up many times. The genes are TRBV29-1 and TRBJ2-1, with 9 bases that match TRBD1. The trim removed 8 bases at V and 7 bases at J, leaving 12 bases unmatched. The CDR3 extends over 14 amino acids. The germline V gene has CDR1 SQVTM and CDR2 ANQGSEA. The CDR3 sequence: CSLVTGTGLNEQFF. The DNA of the CDR3 is TGCAGCCTCGTCACCGGGACAGGGCTGAATGAGCAGTTCTTC.

This chain links TRBV27 with TRBJ2-1; TRBD2 agrees at 9 bases. Per the germline V gene, CDR1 is MNHEY and CDR2 is SMNVEV (reference sequence). This CDR3 has 16 residues. Unmatched junction bases numbered 9, after V lost 5 bases and J lost 4 bases. The CDR3 sequence: CASSPLAGDGYNEQFF. CDR3 in DNA: TGTGCCAGCAGTCCACTAGCGGGTGACGGATACAATGAGCAGTTCTTC.

This clonotype was detected a few times. CDR3 in amino acids: CASSQPGLESWELFF. CDR3 DNA: TGCGCCAGCAGCCAACCGGGACTAGAGTCGTGGGAGCTGTTTTTT. The chain is built from TRBV4-1 and TRBJ2-2, with 8 bases identical to TRBD2. The V segment lost 2 bases and the J segment 9 bases; nucleotides outside the gene matches: 8. CDR3 length: 15 residues. Germline-derived CDR1 and CDR2 are MGHRA and YSYEKL.

This clonotype was seen repeatedly, ten times or more. In nucleotides, the CDR3 is TGTGCCAGCAGCTTAGCCCAGACAGGGGCCTACGAGCAGTACTTC. It codes for CASSLAQTGAYEQYF. The chain links TRBV7-8 to TRBJ2-7, with 8 positions matching TRBD1. Unmatched junction bases numbered 3, after V lost 0 bases and J lost 2 bases. This CDR3 has 15 residues. Germline V gene sequence: CDR1 SGHVS, CDR2 FQNEAQ.

As concerns this clonotype: A much larger clonotype is one base distant, so this may be a read error. This chain connects TRBV19 to TRBJ2-1; possible D gene TRBD1, 6 bases. With 1 base removed from V and 9 bases from J, the gap between germline ends came to 10 bases. CDR3 size: 13 residues. Germline loops: CDR1 LNHDA, CDR2 SQIVND (reference sequence). The CDR3 loop reads CASSIVGGPEQFF. In DNA, the CDR3 is TGTGCCAGTAGTATAGTAGGGGGACCTGAGCAGTTCTTC.

The chain couples TRBV9 to TRBJ1-2; possible D gene TRBD1, 5 bases. V lost 6 bases and J lost 2, with 20 bases in between. The CDR3 is 16 amino acids. CDR1 and CDR2 from the germline V gene are SGDLS and YYNGEE. As DNA, the CDR3 is TGTGCCAGCACCGGAGGGGCGTACGACAAAAACTATGGCTACACCTTC. As protein: CASTGGAYDKNYGYTF.

This clonotype appeared a few times. The CDR3 coding sequence is TGTGCCAGCAGTGGAAGACTGGGGGGGGGGACCGGGGAGCTGTTTTTT. Residues: CASSGRLGGGTGELFF. The V call is TRBV12-3 or TRBV12-4, the J call TRBJ2-2; 7 nucleotides match TRBD2. This CDR3 is built from 16 residues. Unmatched junction bases numbered 11, after V lost 5 bases and J lost 5 bases.

This sequence joins TRBV6-5 and TRBJ1-3; D is possibly TRBD1 (5 bases). Germline assignment: CDR1 MNHEY and CDR2 SVGAGI. The ends were cut back, 8 bases at V and 0 bases at J, with 17 bases in the middle. The CDR3 runs 16 residues. The CDR3 loop is CASGDGLLNSGNTIYF. CDR3 DNA sequence: TGTGCCAGCGGGGACGGTTTACTCAACTCTGGAAACACCATATATTTT.